Sequencing of this TCR beta chain was carried out in a study of T cell changes during pregnancy in multiple sclerosis. Profiling relied on immunoSEQ multiplex PCR, and the TCRdb table lists in-frame clones only, not all of them. The sample consists of 90,000 to 150,000 clones, approximately 94% of them appearing once. The sequence was obtained from a female donor with multiple sclerosis, enrolled in a pregnancy study. The sample was peripheral blood, taken before pregnancy.

The CDR3 sequence is CASSLAAGGITDTQYF. The DNA of the CDR3 is TGTGCCAGCAGCTTGGCAGCCGGGGGTATCACAGATACGCAGTATTTT. J is TRBJ2-3 and V is TRBV11-2, with a weak D call TRBD2 (6 bases). Germline assignment: CDR1 SGHAT and CDR2 FQNNGV. Trimming took 3 bases from V and 2 from J, leaving 15 bases between them. The CDR3 is made up of 16 amino acids.